The 26 T cell receptor beta chains below were found in one sample sequenced in a study of identifying expanded T cells in peripheral blood. The protocol was immunoSEQ multiplex PCR, while the TCRdb copy is restricted to in-frame clones and leaves out a portion. The sample carries about 110,000 clones, around 89% recorded once. The sequenced sample consisted of blood. These receptors originate from a person aged 18 to 75 in good health.

The chain is built from TRBV28 and TRBJ2-1, with TRBD2 identical over 13 bases. Trimming cost V 6 bases and J 6 bases; bases outside gene matches: 5. Germline V gene sequence: CDR1 MDHEN, CDR2 SYDVKM. The CDR3 is 15 residues long. The CDR3 DNA is TGTGCCAGCAGAATACTAGCGGGGGGGCTCAATGAGCAGTTCTTC. It codes for CASRILAGGLNEQFF.

This clone turned up a few times. This chain connects TRBV29-1 to TRBJ2-2, with D uncertain. The V gene's germline CDR1 is SQVTM and CDR2 ANQGSEA. Trimming took 6 bases from V and 3 from J, leaving 8 bases between them. The CDR3 has 12 residues. CDR3 protein: CSVLSYTGELFF. The CDR3 region has the DNA TGCAGCGTCCTCAGTTACACCGGGGAGCTGTTTTTT.

This chain connects TRBV5-4 to TRBJ1-4; no firm D call. V lost 3 bases and J lost 8, with 11 bases in between. The germline V gene encodes CDR1 SGHNT and CDR2 YYREEE (reference sequence). This CDR3 has 13 amino acids. For the CDR3, the DNA is TGTGCCAGCAGCTCGACCCTTGGGGAAAAACTGTTTTTT. The encoded protein is CASSSTLGEKLFF.

The CDR3 reads CASSLGGDGEAFF. In nucleotides, the CDR3 is TGTGCCAGCAGCTTAGGGGGTGACGGTGAAGCTTTCTTT. The J gene is TRBJ1-1, the V gene TRBV11-2, with D hard to call. The CDR3 contains 13 residues. V was trimmed by 1 base and J by 7 bases, leaving 10 bases between them. Germline CDR1 reads SGHAT; CDR2 reads FQNNGV.

The chain links TRBV27 to TRBJ1-4, with 8 bases fitting TRBD1. The V gene end was trimmed by 3 bases and the J gene end by 6 bases; junction bases not matched to a gene: 6. CDR3 length: 15 amino acids. CDR1 MNHEY and CDR2 SMNVEV come from the germline V gene (reference sequence). The CDR3 sequence is CASSFIRGPDEKLFF. CDR3 in DNA: TGTGCCAGCAGTTTTATCAGGGGGCCGGATGAAAAACTGTTTTTT.

This clone was picked up a small number of times. Other DNA sequences in the sample encode the same CDR3. The chain joins TRBV19 to TRBJ2-2; D remains unclear. The V end lost 6 bases, the J end lost 4 bases, and 12 bases lay between the germline ends. In germline, CDR1 is LNHDA, CDR2 SQIVND (reference sequence). The CDR3 extends over 14 amino acids. Written as DNA, the CDR3 is TGTGCCAGTAGCCAGGACCGAATCACCGGGGAGCTGTTTTTT. Translation: CASSQDRITGELFF.

The rearrangement links TRBV4-1 to TRBJ1-2; TRBD1 is a possible D gene (6 bases). CDR1 MGHRA and CDR2 YSYEKL come from the germline V gene. Trimming cost V 0 bases and J 1 base, with 9 bases left between them. The CDR3 is 15 residues long. DNA for the CDR3: TGCGCCAGCAGCCAAGAAACAGGGCTTAACTATGGCTACACCTTC. Residues: CASSQETGLNYGYTF.

The chain carries TRBV4-2 and TRBJ1-2; 8 positions agree with TRBD1. The V and J ends lost 3 bases and 6 bases, in that order; junction bases with no gene match: 12. Per the germline V gene, CDR1 is LGHNA and CDR2 is YNFKEQ. The CDR3 contains 16 residues. In DNA form, the CDR3 reads TGTGCCAGCAGCCATCTGGACAGGGCGTCTGAGAATGGCTACACCTTC. Its translation is CASSHLDRASENGYTF.

This sequence joins TRBV15 and TRBJ2-1; 10 bases are a match to TRBD2. There are 20 residues in the CDR3. Germline V gene data show CDR1 as LNHNV and CDR2 as YYDKDF (reference sequence). Trimming cost V 1 base and J 2 bases; bases outside gene matches: 14. CDR3 sequence reads: CATSRGIAGGTYGPYNEQFF. The CDR3 nucleotides are TGTGCCACCAGCAGAGGCATAGCGGGGGGTACCTACGGTCCCTACAATGAGCAGTTCTTC.

This chain links TRBV11-2 with TRBJ2-7, with D possibly being TRBD1 or TRBD2 (5 bases each). From germline, CDR1 is SGHAT and CDR2 FQNNGV. Trimming pared 1 base from V and 1 base from J, leaving 20 bases between. The CDR3 contains 18 residues. The CDR3: CASSLVFGTGLVSYEQYF. The CDR3 DNA follows: TGTGCCAGCAGCTTAGTATTTGGGACGGGGTTAGTTTCCTACGAGCAGTACTTC.

The chain is built from TRBV2 and TRBJ1-1; D is uncertain. This CDR3 comprises 11 residues. Per germline, CDR1 SNHLY and CDR2 FYNNEI. Trimming left V 7 bases short and J 5 bases short, with 8 bases between. Here the CDR3 DNA reads TGTGCCAGCAAACAAGGGACTGAAGCTTTCTTT. Protein sequence: CASKQGTEAFF.

Written as DNA, the CDR3 is TGTGCCAGCAGTCAGACCGTCGGGGAGCTGTTTTTT. The encoded protein is CASSQTVGELFF. J is TRBJ2-2 and V is TRBV6-5; D is unclear. The CDR3 length is 12 residues. V lost 5 bases to trimming and J lost 7 bases, with 8 bases between them. CDR1 and CDR2 from the germline V gene are MNHEY and SVGAGI.

This clone has only one observation. The CDR3 reads CASRKKAGELYEQYF. CDR3 nucleotide sequence: TGTGCCAGCAGGAAAAAAGCGGGGGAGCTCTACGAGCAGTACTTC. The chain links TRBV27 to TRBJ2-7; 8 bases agree with TRBD2. The CDR3 is made up of 15 amino acids. The V segment lost 6 bases and the J segment 3 bases; nucleotides outside the gene matches: 10. Germline lookup yields CDR1 MNHEY and CDR2 SMNVEV (reference sequence).

The chain couples TRBV7-2 to TRBJ1-4; weak D call: TRBD1 (6 bases). This CDR3 is 14 amino acids long. Trimming removed 2 bases from V and 8 bases from J, with 12 bases in between. Per the germline V gene, CDR1 is SGHTA and CDR2 is FQGNSA. The CDR3 DNA follows: TGTGCCAGCAGCTTAAGCAGGGGAAAAGAAAAACTGTTTTTT. Protein: CASSLSRGKEKLFF.

The chain couples TRBV11-2 to TRBJ2-1, with D possibly being TRBD1 or TRBD2 (5 bases each). Trimming took 1 base from V and 14 from J, leaving 15 bases between them. Germline CDR1 reads SGHAT; CDR2 reads FQNNGV. The CDR3 is 13 amino acids. The CDR3 region is CASSLVGRWGKFF. The CDR3 coding sequence is TGTGCCAGCAGCTTAGTAGGGCGGTGGGGGAAGTTCTTC.

The genes are TRBV4-3 and TRBJ1-5; no definite D call. The V and J ends lost 0 bases and 0 bases respectively, with 6 bases between them. The germline gives CDR1 LGHNA, CDR2 YSLEER. CDR3 length equals 15 residues. CDR3 sequence reads: CASSQEVDSNQPQHF. The DNA of the CDR3 is TGCGCCAGCAGCCAAGAAGTAGATAGCAATCAGCCCCAGCATTTT.

V is TRBV6-1 and J is TRBJ2-3; 11 positions match TRBD2. CDR3 length: 15 amino acids. V lost 3 bases, J lost 2 bases, and 1 base stayed unmatched. The germline V gene encodes CDR1 MNHNS and CDR2 SASEGT. In DNA form, the CDR3 reads TGTGCCAGCAGTGAGGGACTAGCGGTCACAGATACGCAGTATTTT. It specifies CASSEGLAVTDTQYF.

As DNA, the CDR3 is TGCGCCAGCAGCCACAGTCCGGGCGCCCCTGGGGCTGAAGCTTTCTTT. Residues: CASSHSPGAPGAEAFF. The genes are TRBV4-3 and TRBJ1-1; no firm D call. CDR1 is LGHNA and CDR2 is YSLEER in the germline V gene. Trimming removed 3 bases from V and 6 bases from J, with 20 bases in between. The CDR3 is 16 amino acids.

This clone showed up just a few times. The chain is built from TRBV28 and TRBJ2-6; D is undetermined. V was clipped by 10 bases and J by 2 bases, with 9 bases between them. The CDR3 covers 13 residues. Germline CDR1 is MDHEN and CDR2 is SYDVKM. The CDR3 spells CATRSPGANVLTF. CDR3 coding DNA: TGTGCCACTAGGTCCCCTGGGGCCAACGTCCTGACTTTC.

The chain combines TRBV5-1 with TRBJ2-7, with 9 bases aligning to TRBD1. With 4 bases clipped from V and 4 bases from J, the junction kept 6 bases outside the gene matches. This CDR3 region has 14 residues. Germline V gene data show CDR1 as SGHRS and CDR2 as YFSETQ. CDR3 DNA sequence: TGCGCCAGCAGCCCGGGACAGGGTTCGTACGAGCAGTACTTC. It yields the protein CASSPGQGSYEQYF.

The genes are TRBV19 and TRBJ1-6; D call uncertain. The ends were cut back, 2 bases at V and 7 bases at J, with 6 bases in the middle. Germline-derived CDR1 and CDR2 are LNHDA and SQIVND (reference sequence). The CDR3 covers 13 residues. This CDR3 is CASSIIGNSPLHF. CDR3 in DNA: TGTGCCAGTAGTATAATTGGGAATTCACCCCTCCACTTT.

This chain uses TRBV7-2 with TRBJ2-7; 7 bases are shared with TRBD1. Germline V gives CDR1 SGHTA, CDR2 FQGNSA. The trim removed 5 bases at V and 4 bases at J, leaving 8 bases unmatched. The CDR3 spans 14 residues. The chain's CDR3 is CASSHRQGQYEQYF. The CDR3 nucleotides read TGTGCCAGCAGCCATCGACAGGGACAATACGAGCAGTACTTC.

The chain couples TRBV21-1 to TRBJ2-2; no check of the table's D call, TRBD2, against the DNA was made. TRBV21-1 is annotated as a pseudogene. CDR3 length: 16 residues. This chain's CDR3 is CASFPEPDWNTGELFF. Written as DNA, the CDR3 is TGTGCCAGCTTCCCCGAGCCGGACTGGAACACCGGGGAGCTGTTTTTT.

The genes are TRBV7-2 and TRBJ2-7; TRBD1 might be the D (6 bases). Trimming stripped 2 bases from V and 5 bases from J, with 19 bases between. CDR3 length: 16 amino acids. Looked up from germline, CDR1 is SGHTA and CDR2 is FQGNSA. CDR3 amino acids: CASSLFVVAGDNEQYF. The CDR3 region has the DNA TGTGCCAGCAGCTTATTTGTGGTGGCAGGGGACAACGAGCAGTACTTC.

This sequence joins TRBV25-1 and TRBJ1-4; 8 bases match TRBD1. The CDR3 contains 15 residues. Germline-derived CDR1 and CDR2 are MGHDK and SYGVNS. Trimming took 1 base from V and 8 from J; bases not matched to a gene: 6. The CDR3 is CASSEWYRGGEKLFF. As DNA, the CDR3 is TGTGCCAGCAGTGAATGGTACAGGGGGGGGGAAAAACTGTTTTTT.

The V and J genes are TRBV6-5 and TRBJ2-7, with D unclear. V was pared by 5 bases and J by 7 bases, with 12 bases between. The germline CDR1 and CDR2 sequences are MNHEY and SVGAGI. CDR3 length: 12 amino acids. CDR3 nucleotides: TGTGCCAGCAGTCCTCCCCTAGGGGAGCAGTACTTC. This translates into CASSPPLGEQYF.